This is a list of T cell receptor beta chains from one sample in a study of blood T cell repertoires in COVID-19. Clones were read by immunoSEQ multiplex PCR, and TCRdb kept only the in-frame ones, dropping some. The sample includes about 240,000 clones, around 89% of them seen just once. The sequencing sample was made of PBMCs or T cells enriched from blood (not recorded which). All receptors derive from a woman under 40 who had recovered from COVID-19. CDR3s leave out the opening cysteine and the closing phenylalanine or tryptophan. D genes are given only for firm matches.

J: TRBJ2-1; V: TRBV30; D: TRBD2; CDR3: AWDLADNEQF
J: TRBJ2-1; V: TRBV30; D: TRBD2; CDR3: AWNQREDNEQF
J: TRBJ1-2; V: TRBV10-3; D: NA; CDR3: AITPGGGELYGYT
J: TRBJ1-5; V: TRBV4-1; D: TRBD1; CDR3: ASNNPPGQGPNQPQH
J: TRBJ2-7; V: TRBV28; D: NA; CDR3: ASKERLLRYEQY
J: TRBJ2-7; V: TRBV7-2; D: TRBD2; CDR3: ASSFRLAGGPYEQY
J: TRBJ1-5; V: TRBV20-1; D: NA; CDR3: SASPGNQPQH
J: TRBJ2-7; V: TRBV9; D: TRBD1; CDR3: ASTSGTGDWQQY
J: TRBJ1-1; V: TRBV28; D: NA; CDR3: ASSLRRSWEGTEAF
J: TRBJ2-7; V: TRBV27; D: NA; CDR3: ASSPDRGLIYEQY
J: TRBJ1-1; V: TRBV5-5; D: NA; CDR3: ASSLQVQNTEAF
J: TRBJ1-1; V: TRBV27; D: NA; CDR3: ASSLYRNTEAF
J: TRBJ2-1; V: TRBV7-2; D: NA; CDR3: ASSLVSGDYNEQF
J: TRBJ2-7; V: TRBV7-9; D: NA; CDR3: ASSLEGGGSYEQY
J: TRBJ2-3; V: TRBV21-1; D: NA; CDR3: ASSRWTSGITDTQY
J: TRBJ1-6; V: TRBV28; D: NA; CDR3: ASRRGSPNSPLH
J: TRBJ1-5; V: TRBV19; D: TRBD1; CDR3: ASWDRGDQPQH
J: TRBJ1-1; V: TRBV7-2; D: NA; CDR3: ASSLVFGRGRYQPEAF
J: TRBJ2-1; V: TRBV28; D: TRBD1; CDR3: ASSFSGTGADNEQF